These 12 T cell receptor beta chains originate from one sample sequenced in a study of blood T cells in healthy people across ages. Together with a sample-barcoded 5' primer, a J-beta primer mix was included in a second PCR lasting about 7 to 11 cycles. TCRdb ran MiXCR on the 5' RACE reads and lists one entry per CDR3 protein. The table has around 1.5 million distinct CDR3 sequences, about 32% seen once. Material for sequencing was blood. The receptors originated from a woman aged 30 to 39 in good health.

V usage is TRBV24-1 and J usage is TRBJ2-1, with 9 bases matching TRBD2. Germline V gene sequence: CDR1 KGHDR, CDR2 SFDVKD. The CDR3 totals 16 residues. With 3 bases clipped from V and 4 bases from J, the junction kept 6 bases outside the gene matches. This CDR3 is CATSDHSGRRYNEQFF. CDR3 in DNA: TGTGCCACCAGTGATCATAGCGGGAGACGGTACAATGAGCAGTTCTTC.

CDR3 DNA sequence: TGTGCCAGCAGCTCAGAAAACAGTGAGCAGTTCTTC. Its protein is CASSSENSEQFF. This chain joins TRBV5-4 and TRBJ2-1, with no clear D. This CDR3 is 12 amino acids long. V was cut by 3 bases and J by 9 bases, with 10 bases left in between. Germline V CDR1 and CDR2: SGHNT, YYREEE (reference sequence).

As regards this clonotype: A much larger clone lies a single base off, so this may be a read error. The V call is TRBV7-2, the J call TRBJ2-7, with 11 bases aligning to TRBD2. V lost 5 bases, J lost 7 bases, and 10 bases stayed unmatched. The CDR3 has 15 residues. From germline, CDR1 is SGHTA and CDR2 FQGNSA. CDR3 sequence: CASSPVSGGAGEQYF. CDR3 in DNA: TGTGCCAGCAGCCCCGTTAGCGGGGGGGCGGGTGAGCAGTACTTC.

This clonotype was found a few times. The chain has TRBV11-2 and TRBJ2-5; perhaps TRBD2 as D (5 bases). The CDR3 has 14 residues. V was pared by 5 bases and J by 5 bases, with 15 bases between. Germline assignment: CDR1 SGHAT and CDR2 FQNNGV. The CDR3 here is CASSASSWRETQYF. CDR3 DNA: TGTGCCAGCAGCGCATCCTCTTGGAGGGAGACCCAGTACTTC.

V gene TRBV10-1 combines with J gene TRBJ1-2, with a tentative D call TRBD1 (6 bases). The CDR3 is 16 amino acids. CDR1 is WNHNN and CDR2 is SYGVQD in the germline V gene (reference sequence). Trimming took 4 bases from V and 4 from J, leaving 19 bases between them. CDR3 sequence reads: CASSAIHPRTAYGYTF. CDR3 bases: TGCGCCAGCAGTGCTATTCATCCCCGGACAGCCTATGGCTACACCTTC.

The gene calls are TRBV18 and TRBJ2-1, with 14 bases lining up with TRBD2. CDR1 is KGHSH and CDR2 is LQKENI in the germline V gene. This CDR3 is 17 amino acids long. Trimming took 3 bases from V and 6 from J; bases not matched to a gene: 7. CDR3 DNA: TGTGCCAGCTCACCTGGGACTAGCGGGAGCTTGGGCAATGAGCAGTTCTTC. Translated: CASSPGTSGSLGNEQFF.

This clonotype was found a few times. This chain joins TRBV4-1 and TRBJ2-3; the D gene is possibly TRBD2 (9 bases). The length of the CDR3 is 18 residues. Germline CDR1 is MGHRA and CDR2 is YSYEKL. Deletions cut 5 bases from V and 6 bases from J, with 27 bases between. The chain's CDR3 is CASSFDRGLAGTPDTQYF. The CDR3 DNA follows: TGCGCCAGCAGCTTTGACAGGGGCCTAGCGGGGACCCCGGATACGCAGTATTTT.

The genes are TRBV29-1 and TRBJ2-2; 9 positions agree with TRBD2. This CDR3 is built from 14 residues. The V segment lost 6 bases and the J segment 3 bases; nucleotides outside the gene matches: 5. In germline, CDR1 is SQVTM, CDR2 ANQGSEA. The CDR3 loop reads CSVRGGVDTGELFF. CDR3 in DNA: TGCAGCGTGCGCGGGGGGGTCGACACCGGGGAGCTGTTTTTT.

CDR3 DNA: TGTGCCAGCAGTCCTTGGGGACAGGGGGTAGCGGGCTACACCTTC. It encodes CASSPWGQGVAGYTF. The gene calls are TRBV27 and TRBJ1-2, with TRBD1 matching 11 bases. Losses at the gene ends were 5 bases for V and 8 bases for J; bases not matched to a gene: 10. Looked up from germline, CDR1 is MNHEY and CDR2 is SMNVEV (reference sequence). The CDR3 is 15 residues long.

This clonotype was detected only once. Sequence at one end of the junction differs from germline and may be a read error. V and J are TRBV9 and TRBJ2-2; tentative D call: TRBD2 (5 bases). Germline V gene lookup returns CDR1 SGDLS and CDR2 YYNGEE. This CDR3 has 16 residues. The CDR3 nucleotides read TGTGCCAGCAGCGCCCAGATCAGAACGGGCACCGGGGAGCGGTTTTTT. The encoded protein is CASSAQIRTGTGERFF.

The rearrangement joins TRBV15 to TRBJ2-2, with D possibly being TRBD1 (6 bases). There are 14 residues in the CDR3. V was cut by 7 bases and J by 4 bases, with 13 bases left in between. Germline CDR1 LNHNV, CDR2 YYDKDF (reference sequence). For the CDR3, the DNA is TGTGCCACCAACAGGGCTGGGGGCACCGGGGAGCTGTTTTTT. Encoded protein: CATNRAGGTGELFF. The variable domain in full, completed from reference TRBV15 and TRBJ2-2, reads DAMVIQNPRYQVTQFGKPVTLSCSQTLNHNVMYWYQQKSSQAPKLLFHYYDKDFNNEADTPDNFQSRRPNTSFCFLDIRSPGLGDTAMYLCATNRAGGTGELFFGEGSRLTVL.

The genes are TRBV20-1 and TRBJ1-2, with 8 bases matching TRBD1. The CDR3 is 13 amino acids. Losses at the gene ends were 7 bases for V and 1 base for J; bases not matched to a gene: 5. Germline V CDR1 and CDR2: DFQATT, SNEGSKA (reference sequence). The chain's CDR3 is CSVRQGLNYGYTF. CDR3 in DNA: TGCAGTGTCAGACAGGGGCTTAACTATGGCTACACCTTC.